The clone carrying this T cell receptor (beta chain) has a count of ten or more. Its target is unknown. This entry belongs to a study of Graves' ophthalmopathy and Graves' hyperthyroidism. Clinical symptoms, serum thyroxine, TRAb, thyroid ultrasound and orbital computed tomography were relied on for diagnosis. Study findings and constraints: A classifier, a 13-signature model, separated ophthalmopathy from stable hyperthyroidism with more than 85% sensitivity and 65% to 83% specificity. Ophthalmopathy progression prediction by the model yielded a sensitivity of around 68% and a specificity of nearly 75%.

The CDR3 contains 14 residues. Germline CDR1 is SGDLS and CDR2 is YYNGEE. V lost 0 bases and J lost 7; bases outside the gene matches: 1. Amplified TCR beta CDR3 regions were obtained using RNA transcripts as template. HTBI-primed first-round RT-PCR preceded second-round multiplex PCR. One entry per CDR3 protein, called by TCRdb with MiXCR from the multiplex PCR reads. The profile shows 500,000 to 700,000 distinct CDR3 sequences, under 45% of them singletons. Input material: peripheral blood or thyroid tissue (not recorded which). The genes are TRBV9 and TRBJ1-6; 7 nucleotides line up with TRBD1. The TCR sequence derives from an adult man with Graves' hyperthyroidism. The CDR3 DNA follows: TGTGCCAGCAGCGTAGAGGGGGCAAATTCACCCCTCCACTTT. This codes for CASSVEGANSPLHF.